The 29 T cell receptor beta chains below all came from one sample that was sequenced in a study of CD8 T cells in Susac syndrome (dated by TCRdb to about 2019). The protocol used for the library was the immunoSEQ multiplex PCR assay. RNA was extracted with the RNeasy kit and roughly 0.5 to 1 ug was reverse transcribed using random hexamers. The raw public data were reprocessed by TCRdb itself: fastp quality trimming at Q25, MiXCR clonotype calling, in-frame beta chains only. Duplicate CDR3 protein sequences are folded into a single record with the most common DNA and genes. This sample gives 56,000 or so distinct CDR3 sequences in total; roughly 94% of them show up just once. The ten largest clones represent 0.75% of the sample. Sample: CD8+ T cells from PBMCs. These receptors were taken from a human donor with Susac syndrome.

This chain joins TRBV12-3 or TRBV12-4 and TRBJ2-5, with TRBD2 as a possible D gene (6 bases). This CDR3 is built from 15 residues. The germline V and J ends were trimmed by 6 bases and 2 bases, with 16 bases remaining between them. The CDR3 loop is CASSPGRGPQETQYF. CDR3 DNA: TGTGCCAGCAGCCCCGGGAGAGGGCCGCAAGAGACCCAGTACTTC.

CDR3 in amino acids: CASTDAGHPEAFF. Here the CDR3 DNA reads TGTGCCAGCACGGACGCGGGACACCCTGAAGCTTTCTTT. The V call is TRBV6-5, the J call TRBJ1-1, with D possibly being TRBD1 (6 bases). There are 13 residues in the CDR3. Germline V gives CDR1 MNHEY, CDR2 SVGAGI. V was trimmed by 7 bases and J by 6 bases, leaving 15 bases between them.

This clonotype was detected only a few times. The CDR3: CASSDETDISNQPQHF. The CDR3 coding sequence is TGTGCCAGCAGTGACGAGACGGATATTAGCAATCAGCCCCAGCATTTT. The chain has TRBV2 and TRBJ1-5; D is ambiguous. Looked up from germline, CDR1 is SNHLY and CDR2 is FYNNEI. The CDR3 runs to 16 residues. Deletions cut 3 bases from V and 0 bases from J, with 12 bases between.

The rearrangement joins TRBV7-2 to TRBJ1-5; D is ambiguous. This CDR3 contains 13 residues. Looked up from germline, CDR1 is SGHTA and CDR2 is FQGNSA. V was cut by 3 bases and J by 5 bases, with 8 bases left in between. For the CDR3, the DNA is TGTGCCAGCAGCTTGCGAAACGATCAGCCCCAGCATTTT. Translation gives CASSLRNDQPQHF.

The V and J genes are TRBV29-1 and TRBJ2-7; D may be TRBD2 (6 bases). V was trimmed by 4 bases and J by 6 bases, leaving 16 bases between them. The length of the CDR3 is 13 residues. CDR1 is SQVTM and CDR2 is ANQGSEA in the germline V gene. The DNA for the CDR3 is TGCAGCGTTGTGGGGACGGAGGGCCTCGAGCAGTACTTC. Translating it yields CSVVGTEGLEQYF.

The V and J genes are TRBV4-1 and TRBJ2-5, with unresolved D. CDR1 is MGHRA, CDR2 YSYEKL, per germline. V was shortened by 3 bases and J by 4 bases, with 12 bases between the two germline ends. CDR3 length: 14 amino acids. CDR3 residues: CASSHMDGGETQYF. CDR3 coding DNA: TGCGCCAGCAGCCACATGGACGGCGGAGAGACCCAGTACTTC.

V usage is TRBV20-1 and J usage is TRBJ2-7; D is unresolved. CDR3 length: 13 residues. The V and J ends lost 6 bases and 2 bases respectively, with 14 bases between them. Germline CDR1 DFQATT, CDR2 SNEGSKA (reference sequence). The chain's CDR3 is CSALPELAYEQYF. Written as DNA, the CDR3 is TGCAGTGCCCTACCGGAGTTGGCCTACGAGCAGTACTTC.

The chain couples TRBV18 to TRBJ1-1; maybe TRBD1 (5 bases). Germline V gene sequence: CDR1 KGHSH, CDR2 LQKENI. This CDR3 contains 16 residues. V was clipped by 3 bases and J by 0 bases, with 14 bases between them. The CDR3 region is CASSPRGDFMNTEAFF. As DNA, the CDR3 is TGTGCCAGCTCACCTCGGGGGGATTTTATGAACACTGAAGCTTTCTTT.

The chain combines TRBV19 with TRBJ2-1; D is possibly TRBD1 (5 bases). Germline values: CDR1 LNHDA, CDR2 SQIVND (reference sequence). Trimming removed 3 bases at V and 10 bases at J, with 7 bases between. The CDR3 sequence is 11 residues long. The CDR3, as DNA: TGTGCCAGTAGTATCCGGACAGAGCAGTTCTTC. It specifies CASSIRTEQFF.

The chain recombines TRBV20-1 with TRBJ1-6; D gene unclear. The CDR3 loop spans 18 amino acids. Germline V gives CDR1 DFQATT, CDR2 SNEGSKA (reference sequence). The CDR3 here is CSARVMALRSSYNSPLHF. The CDR3 DNA is TGCAGCGCGCGCGTGATGGCCCTCAGGAGCTCCTATAATTCACCCCTCCACTTT.

This rearrangement joins TRBV5-1 to TRBJ1-2; D perhaps matches TRBD1 (6 bases). CDR3 size: 14 residues. Per the germline V gene, CDR1 is SGHRS and CDR2 is YFSETQ. V lost 0 bases and J lost 5, with 11 bases in between. The CDR3 DNA follows: TGCGCCAGCAGCTTGGAGACAGGACTGTATGGCTACACCTTC. It is translated as CASSLETGLYGYTF. The full variable domain, in which reference TRBV5-1 and TRBJ1-2 provide the parts outside the CDR3, is KAGVTQTPRYLIKTRGQQVTLSCSPISGHRSVSWYQQTPGQGLQFLFEYFSETQRNKGNFPGRFSGRQFSNSRSEMNVSTLELGDSALYLCASSLETGLYGYTFGSGTRLTVV.

J is TRBJ2-5 and V is TRBV7-6; D gene ambiguous. Trimming removed 2 bases at V and 5 bases at J, with 9 bases between. The CDR3 length is 13 residues. CDR1 SGHVS and CDR2 FNYEAQ come from the germline V gene. This CDR3 reads CASSLQDSETQYF. The CDR3 DNA follows: TGTGCCAGCAGCTTACAGGATTCGGAGACCCAGTACTTC.

This chain uses TRBV13 with TRBJ2-3; D is uncertain. V lost 4 bases to trimming and J lost 6 bases, with 14 bases between them. Germline-derived CDR1 and CDR2 are PRHDT and FYEKMQ (reference sequence). The CDR3 consists of 14 residues. Here the CDR3 DNA reads TGTGCCAGCAGCTCAGGACGGCGCTCGGATACGCAGTATTTT. Translated, it gives CASSSGRRSDTQYF.

The rearrangement joins TRBV20-1 to TRBJ1-2; possibly TRBD1 for D (5 bases). Looked up from germline, CDR1 is DFQATT and CDR2 is SNEGSKA (reference sequence). CDR3 length: 13 amino acids. Trimming removed 3 bases from V and 7 bases from J, with 15 bases in between. CDR3 region: CSARAGSQGGYTF. DNA for the CDR3: TGCAGTGCTAGGGCAGGGAGTCAGGGTGGCTACACCTTC.

The gene calls are TRBV29-1 and TRBJ2-7; 9 bases fit TRBD1. CDR1 is SQVTM, CDR2 ANQGSEA, per germline. V lost 0 bases and J lost 7; bases outside the gene matches: 13. The CDR3 runs 16 residues. In DNA form, the CDR3 reads TGCAGCGTTGAAGATCCATGGGACAGGGACCCTGGGGAGCAGTACTTC. Translation gives CSVEDPWDRDPGEQYF.

The J gene is TRBJ1-1, the V gene TRBV4-1; D is uncertain. The CDR3 spans 14 residues. Germline-derived CDR1 and CDR2 are MGHRA and YSYEKL. Trimming removed 3 bases from V and 6 bases from J, with 14 bases in between. The CDR3 loop reads CASSHATQTSEAFF. Here the CDR3 DNA reads TGCGCCAGCAGCCATGCTACTCAAACGTCTGAAGCTTTCTTT.

The chain has TRBV7-2 and TRBJ2-5; 11 bases are a match to TRBD2. In germline, CDR1 is SGHTA, CDR2 FQGNSA. After removal of 5 bases from V and 1 base from J, the junction contained 3 bases not matched to a gene. This CDR3 contains 15 residues. The CDR3 sequence: CASSRTSGSQETQYF. CDR3 DNA sequence: TGTGCCAGCAGCCGTACTAGCGGGAGCCAAGAGACCCAGTACTTC. Filled out from reference TRBV7-2 and TRBJ2-5, the complete variable domain reads GAGVSQSPSNKVTEKGKDVELRCDPISGHTALYWYRQSLGQGLEFLIYFQGNSAPDKSGLPSDRFSAERTGGSVSTLTIQRTQQEDSAVYLCASSRTSGSQETQYFGPGTRLLVL.

Only one count was recorded for this clonotype. The gene calls are TRBV9 and TRBJ1-1; the D gene is possibly TRBD1 (5 bases). V lost 1 base and J 4 bases, leaving 11 bases between the germline ends. Germline lookup yields CDR1 SGDLS and CDR2 YYNGEE. The CDR3 is 14 amino acids. CDR3 region: CASSVSGTATEAFF. DNA for the CDR3: TGTGCCAGCAGCGTATCCGGGACGGCCACTGAAGCTTTCTTT. Together with reference TRBV9 and TRBJ1-1, the CDR3 gives the full variable domain: DSGVTQTPKHLITATGQRVTLRCSPRSGDLSVYWYQQSLDQGLQFLIQYYNGEERAKGNILERFSAQQFPDLHSELNLSSLELGDSALYFCASSVSGTATEAFFGQGTRLTVV.

The V gene is TRBV18, the J gene TRBJ2-3; 8 bases align to TRBD2. CDR1 is KGHSH and CDR2 is LQKENI in the germline V gene. Trimming cost V 0 bases and J 3 bases; bases outside gene matches: 5. This CDR3 comprises 16 residues. CDR3 nucleotides: TGTGCCAGCTCACCACCCCAGCGGGGGAGGACAGATACGCAGTATTTT. Translating it yields CASSPPQRGRTDTQYF.

The CDR3 spells CASSPSGVPQYF. CDR3 in DNA: TGTGCCAGCAGCCCTAGCGGGGTGCCGCAGTATTTT. This chain joins TRBV7-6 and TRBJ2-3; 9 nucleotides match TRBD2. J was trimmed by 10 bases and V by 5 bases; bases with no gene match: 4. Germline CDR1 SGHVS, CDR2 FNYEAQ. The CDR3 length is 12 residues.

This clonotype was detected only once. The chain recombines TRBV9 with TRBJ1-1; 12 bases line up with TRBD1. The junction had 10 bases not matched to a gene; V was cut back by 4 bases and J by 6 bases. Per germline, CDR1 SGDLS and CDR2 YYNGEE. The CDR3 contains 16 residues. The CDR3 region is CASSIRAGQGASEAFF. CDR3 DNA sequence: TGTGCCAGCAGCATCAGAGCGGGACAGGGGGCCTCTGAAGCTTTCTTT.

The chain carries TRBV4-1 and TRBJ2-7; D is possibly TRBD1 (5 bases). CDR1 and CDR2 (germline): MGHRA, YSYEKL. V was pared by 0 bases and J by 5 bases, with 11 bases between. CDR3 length: 14 amino acids. For the CDR3, the DNA is TGCGCCAGCAGCCAAGAAAGACAGATCGACGAGCAGTACTTC. It encodes CASSQERQIDEQYF.

V gene TRBV20-1 combines with J gene TRBJ1-2, with a tentative D call TRBD1 (5 bases). The length of the CDR3 is 12 residues. Germline V gene lookup returns CDR1 DFQATT and CDR2 SNEGSKA (reference sequence). The V gene lost 0 bases and the J gene lost 6 bases, with 8 bases spanning the gap. Here the CDR3 reads CSARDRAHGYTF. CDR3 bases: TGCAGTGCTAGAGACAGGGCCCATGGCTACACCTTC.

The V and J genes are TRBV7-8 and TRBJ1-5; weak D call: TRBD1 (6 bases). Germline CDR1 is SGHVS and CDR2 is FQNEAQ. CDR3 length: 14 residues. Trimming stripped 4 bases from V and 6 bases from J, with 13 bases between. The CDR3 coding sequence is TGTGCCAGCAGCTCAGGGGCTAGTAGTCAGCCCCAGCATTTT. Its protein product is CASSSGASSQPQHF.

This clonotype was seen just once. This chain connects TRBV24-1 to TRBJ2-4; 8 bases fit TRBD1. The germline V gene has CDR1 KGHDR and CDR2 SFDVKD. The CDR3 is made up of 19 amino acids. With 5 bases clipped from V and 6 bases from J, the junction kept 20 bases outside the gene matches. For the CDR3, the DNA is TGTGCCACCAGTGCAGGGGGCTCGCCGACCCACACCCACCCAAACATTCAGTACTTC. The encoded protein is CATSAGGSPTHTHPNIQYF.

The J gene is TRBJ2-6, the V gene TRBV9; D gene unclear. This CDR3 region has 14 residues. V lost 0 bases and J lost 0, with 1 base in between. Germline assignment: CDR1 SGDLS and CDR2 YYNGEE. This CDR3 reads CASSVGSGANVLTF. As DNA, the CDR3 is TGTGCCAGCAGCGTAGGCTCTGGGGCCAACGTCCTGACTTTC.

This chain links TRBV7-2 with TRBJ2-3, with 11 positions matching TRBD2. V was clipped by 4 bases and J by 2 bases; unmatched bases: 5. Germline CDR1 reads SGHTA; CDR2 reads FQGNSA. The CDR3 totals 16 residues. CDR3 in amino acids: CASSSFSGGATDTQYF. In DNA form, the CDR3 reads TGTGCCAGCAGCTCCTTTAGCGGGGGGGCCACAGATACGCAGTATTTT. Looking up the rest from reference TRBV7-2 and TRBJ2-3 gives the full variable domain: GAGVSQSPSNKVTEKGKDVELRCDPISGHTALYWYRQSLGQGLEFLIYFQGNSAPDKSGLPSDRFSAERTGGSVSTLTIQRTQQEDSAVYLCASSSFSGGATDTQYFGPGTRLTVL.

The V and J genes are TRBV4-1 and TRBJ1-2, with a tentative D call TRBD1 (5 bases). Trimming stripped 3 bases from V and 8 bases from J, with 19 bases between. Per the germline V gene, CDR1 is MGHRA and CDR2 is YSYEKL. The CDR3 consists of 15 residues. Here the CDR3 reads CASSHTEGPARGYTF. The CDR3 DNA is TGCGCCAGCAGCCATACTGAGGGGCCGGCTCGGGGCTACACCTTC.

The V and J genes are TRBV18 and TRBJ2-1; D is possibly TRBD1 (6 bases). Per germline, CDR1 KGHSH and CDR2 LQKENI. This CDR3 is built from 13 residues. With 3 bases removed from V and 8 bases from J, the gap between germline ends came to 11 bases. CDR3 loop: CASSPNTGYEQFF. DNA of the CDR3: TGTGCCAGCTCACCGAACACAGGGTATGAGCAGTTCTTC.